These 27 T cell receptor beta chains originate from one sample sequenced in a study of T-cell memory formation after mild COVID-19. TCRdb re-derived calls from the 5' RACE reads in MiXCR, one entry per CDR3 protein. The sample has hundreds of thousands of distinct CDR3 sequences; roughly 25% are singletons. Sequenced material: PBMCs or a T cell subset sorted from them (not recorded which). The receptors were sampled from an adult woman who had mild COVID-19 (a few samples of this study predate the infection). Cell type and time point are not known.

This chain joins TRBV5-1 and TRBJ1-2; 9 bases map to TRBD1. Germline trimming cut 0 bases from V and 5 bases from J; bases unmatched to any gene: 11. CDR1 is SGHRS, CDR2 YFSETQ, per germline. This CDR3 comprises 17 residues. This CDR3 is CASSLAGQGPMEYGYTF. As DNA, the CDR3 is TGCGCCAGCAGCTTGGCGGGACAGGGTCCGATGGAGTATGGCTACACCTTC.

This clonotype was recorded a few times. The J gene is TRBJ2-7, the V gene TRBV12-3 or TRBV12-4, with a possible D match to TRBD2 (5 bases). The CDR3 contains 15 residues. Trimming pared 7 bases from V and 5 bases from J, leaving 21 bases between. CDR3 protein: CASTFGRREGHEQYF. CDR3 DNA: TGTGCCAGCACCTTCGGGCGCCGAGAGGGCCACGAGCAGTACTTC.

This clonotype was found once. V is TRBV11-2 and J is TRBJ2-3; D is ambiguous. The CDR3 runs to 14 residues. Trimming removed 0 bases at V and 5 bases at J, with 9 bases between. Germline V gene sequence: CDR1 SGHAT, CDR2 FQNNGV. CDR3 DNA: TGTGCCAGCAGCTTAGATTACGAGTTAGATACGCAGTATTTT. It translates to CASSLDYELDTQYF.

In its sample, this clonotype was seen a few times. CDR3 sequence reads: CAVGGAEWLDTQYF. DNA of the CDR3: TGTGCCGTCGGCGGGGCCGAATGGTTGGATACGCAGTATTTT. The V gene is TRBV7-9, the J gene TRBJ2-3; weak D call: TRBD2 (6 bases). The V and J ends lost 11 bases and 6 bases respectively, with 21 bases between them. Germline V lookup: CDR1 SEHNR, CDR2 FQNEAQ (reference sequence). The CDR3 totals 14 residues.

The rearrangement joins TRBV5-1 to TRBJ1-1; D is possibly TRBD1 (5 bases). Germline-derived CDR1 and CDR2 are SGHRS and YFSETQ. This CDR3 region has 14 residues. The ends were cut back, 2 bases at V and 3 bases at J, with 11 bases in the middle. CDR3 DNA: TGCGCCAGCAGCTTTGGAGGGGTCGACACTGAAGCTTTCTTT. This sequence encodes CASSFGGVDTEAFF. The full variable domain, its missing parts supplied by reference TRBV5-1 and TRBJ1-1, is KAGVTQTPRYLIKTRGQQVTLSCSPISGHRSVSWYQQTPGQGLQFLFEYFSETQRNKGNFPGRFSGRQFSNSRSEMNVSTLELGDSALYLCASSFGGVDTEAFFGQGTRLTVV.

The J gene is TRBJ1-1, the V gene TRBV5-1, with D hard to call. CDR3 length: 14 amino acids. V was trimmed by 4 bases and J by 2 bases, leaving 12 bases between them. CDR1 is SGHRS, CDR2 YFSETQ, per germline. The CDR3 region is CASSPGPVNTEAFF. The CDR3 nucleotides are TGCGCCAGCAGCCCTGGCCCGGTCAACACTGAAGCTTTCTTT.

The rearrangement uses TRBV7-8 and TRBJ2-5, with 14 bases lining up with TRBD2. The length of the CDR3 is 17 residues. The junction had 9 bases not matched to a gene; V was cut back by 5 bases and J by 4 bases. In germline, CDR1 is SGHVS, CDR2 FQNEAQ. DNA for the CDR3: TGTGCCAGCAGCCGACTAGCGGGGGGGCCGATTCCAGAGACCCAGTACTTC. Translating gives CASSRLAGGPIPETQYF.

The table lists this clonotype with a few counts. The CDR3 sequence: CASSPVRGEKAFNEQFF. CDR3 nucleotides: TGCGCCAGCAGCCCCGTGAGAGGGGAGAAGGCTTTCAATGAGCAGTTCTTC. The rearrangement links TRBV4-1 to TRBJ2-1; D assignment may be TRBD1 or TRBD2 (5 bases each). This CDR3 is built from 17 residues. The V gene's germline CDR1 is MGHRA and CDR2 YSYEKL. V dropped 4 bases and J dropped 6 bases, with 22 bases sitting between them.

The CDR3 sequence: CASSQVGQGYGYTF. The CDR3 DNA is TGTGCCAGCAGTCAGGTGGGACAGGGCTATGGCTACACCTTC. The J gene is TRBJ1-2, the V gene TRBV12-3 or TRBV12-4, with 9 bases identical to TRBD1. The CDR3 contains 14 residues. Losses at the gene ends were 5 bases for V and 4 bases for J; bases not matched to a gene: 5.

This chain uses TRBV6-5 with TRBJ2-5; 7 bases agree with TRBD1. Trimming took 2 bases from V and 4 from J; bases not matched to a gene: 1. Germline V gives CDR1 MNHEY, CDR2 SVGAGI. The CDR3 is made up of 13 amino acids. The CDR3 loop reads CASSYNRGETQYF. As DNA, the CDR3 is TGTGCCAGCAGTTACAACAGGGGAGAGACCCAGTACTTC.

The rearrangement joins TRBV4-1 to TRBJ1-2, with unresolved D. V was clipped by 6 bases and J by 1 base, with 24 bases between them. The V gene's germline CDR1 is MGHRA and CDR2 YSYEKL. This CDR3 is 18 amino acids long. The chain's CDR3 is CASSRLGNGLLVNYGYTF. The CDR3 DNA reads TGCGCCAGCAGTCGGTTGGGAAACGGGCTACTCGTTAACTATGGCTACACCTTC.

This clonotype was counted a few times. This chain joins TRBV18 and TRBJ2-2; D uncertain. V was shortened by 3 bases and J by 4 bases, with 9 bases between the two germline ends. Germline V gene data show CDR1 as KGHSH and CDR2 as LQKENI. The CDR3 spans 14 residues. The CDR3 nucleotides are TGTGCCAGCTCACCGTCGAGAGGCACCGGGGAGCTGTTTTTT. Its translation is CASSPSRGTGELFF. Full variable domain (outside the CDR3, taken from reference TRBV18 and TRBJ2-2): NAGVMQNPRHLVRRRGQEARLRCSPMKGHSHVYWYRQLPEEGLKFMVYLQKENIIDESGMPKERFSAEFPKEGPSILRIQQVVRGDSAAYFCASSPSRGTGELFFGEGSRLTVL.

This clonotype occurred a few times. The rearrangement joins TRBV3-1 to TRBJ2-1; 15 bases are a match to TRBD2. Trimming removed 3 bases from V and 3 bases from J; junction bases left unmatched: 6. The CDR3 loop spans 18 amino acids. The germline V gene encodes CDR1 LGHDT and CDR2 YNNKEL (reference sequence). CDR3 protein: CASSQDQGLAGGYNEQFF. DNA for the CDR3: TGTGCCAGCAGCCAGGACCAGGGACTAGCGGGGGGCTACAATGAGCAGTTCTTC.

The chain combines TRBV7-2 with TRBJ1-1; TRBD1 agrees at 9 bases. The CDR3 sequence is 18 residues long. CDR1 SGHTA and CDR2 FQGNSA come from the germline V gene. Trimming took 5 bases from V and 1 from J; bases not matched to a gene: 14. The CDR3 is CASSPRWGTGIGNTEAFF. DNA of the CDR3: TGTGCCAGCAGCCCCAGATGGGGGACAGGGATAGGGAACACTGAAGCTTTCTTT.

The CDR3 nucleotides are TGTGCCAGCAGTAGCCCTTCGGATGAGCAGTTCTTC. Translated, it gives CASSSPSDEQFF. The chain carries TRBV7-6 and TRBJ2-1; D unclear. CDR1 and CDR2 from the germline V gene are SGHVS and FNYEAQ. Trimming cost V 6 bases and J 8 bases, with 11 bases left between them. The CDR3 spans 12 residues.

The CDR3 bases are TGTGCCAGCAGGGAAACAGGGGGCGAGACCCAGTACTTC. Its protein is CASRETGGETQYF. This rearrangement joins TRBV2 to TRBJ2-5, with 9 bases fitting TRBD1. Unmatched junction bases numbered 4, after V lost 6 bases and J lost 5 bases. Germline V gene data show CDR1 as SNHLY and CDR2 as FYNNEI. CDR3 length: 13 residues.

This clonotype was counted a few times. The genes are TRBV5-6 and TRBJ2-5, with TRBD2 matching over 11 bases. Germline CDR1 is SGHDT and CDR2 is YYEEEE. Trimming removed 4 bases from V and 5 bases from J; junction bases left unmatched: 7. The CDR3 extends over 15 amino acids. The CDR3 protein is CASSPGTSGVETQYF. The CDR3 nucleotides are TGTGCCAGCAGCCCCGGGACTAGCGGCGTCGAGACCCAGTACTTC.

Here the CDR3 DNA reads TGTGCCAGCAGCAAAGGACTAGCGGGGCAAGAGACCCAGTACTTC. Translating gives CASSKGLAGQETQYF. The J gene is TRBJ2-5, the V gene TRBV7-7; 12 nucleotides line up with TRBD2. Germline loops: CDR1 SSHAT, CDR2 FNYEAQ (reference sequence). This CDR3 contains 15 residues. V dropped 5 bases and J dropped 2; count of bases not matched to a gene: 3.

This clonotype was found a few times. The chain links TRBV5-1 to TRBJ2-3, with TRBD2 matching over 12 bases. J lost 3 bases, V lost 2 bases, and 4 bases had no gene match. CDR3 length equals 16 residues. Germline assignment: CDR1 SGHRS and CDR2 YFSETQ. The DNA of the CDR3 is TGCGCCAGCAGCTTCGTCGGGACTAGCGGGACAGATACGCAGTATTTT. This codes for CASSFVGTSGTDTQYF.

The chain has TRBV12-3 or TRBV12-4 and TRBJ2-6; 10 nucleotides match TRBD1. Germline trimming cut 7 bases from V and 0 bases from J; bases unmatched to any gene: 6. This CDR3 has 17 amino acids. In DNA form, the CDR3 reads TGTGCCAGCACTTCGGGACAGGGGATCTCTGGGGCCAACGTCCTGACTTTC. It specifies CASTSGQGISGANVLTF.

Only a few counts were recorded for this clonotype. The rearrangement joins TRBV7-2 to TRBJ1-2; possible D gene TRBD1, 6 bases. Trimming shortened V by 4 bases and J by 2 bases, and 11 bases separated the two germline ends. Germline V gene data show CDR1 as SGHTA and CDR2 as FQGNSA. This CDR3 comprises 14 residues. This CDR3 reads CASSSKTGNYGYTF. The CDR3 DNA sequence: TGTGCCAGCAGCTCAAAGACAGGAAACTATGGCTACACCTTC.

The CDR3 here is CASSPLGTGGYGYTF. The CDR3 DNA sequence: TGTGCCAGCAGCCCTCTTGGGACAGGGGGCTATGGCTACACCTTC. V is TRBV9 and J is TRBJ1-2; TRBD1 matches at 11 bases. V lost 4 bases and J lost 4; bases outside the gene matches: 6. CDR3 length equals 15 residues. Germline loops: CDR1 SGDLS, CDR2 YYNGEE.

This clonotype has a count of ten or more. One end of the junction varies from germline; a read error may be responsible. The V call is TRBV5-1, the J call TRBJ1-5; no firm D call. CDR3 length: 14 amino acids. Germline V CDR1 and CDR2: SGHRS, YFSETQ. In nucleotides, the CDR3 is TGTGCCAGCAGCTTAGGCGGCCGCAATCAGCCCCAGCATTTT. It specifies CASSLGGRNQPQHF.

The J gene is TRBJ2-1, the V gene TRBV24-1, with 8 bases matching TRBD2. The V and J ends lost 1 base and 2 bases, in that order; junction bases with no gene match: 9. CDR1 KGHDR and CDR2 SFDVKD come from the germline V gene. This CDR3 has 18 residues. CDR3 in amino acids: CATSDLWREDRPYNEQFF. CDR3 DNA sequence: TGTGCCACCAGTGATTTATGGCGGGAGGATAGACCCTACAATGAGCAGTTCTTC.

A few counts support this clonotype. This chain links TRBV29-1 with TRBJ1-5; D uncertain. The germline V gene has CDR1 SQVTM and CDR2 ANQGSEA. The CDR3 is 13 residues long. V lost 4 bases, J lost 7 bases, and 14 bases lay in between. This CDR3 is CSVGVDQEQPQHF. The CDR3 DNA is TGCAGCGTTGGAGTTGACCAGGAGCAGCCCCAGCATTTT.

The CDR3: CASSLLGQGYNSPLHF. CDR3 nucleotide sequence: TGTGCCAGCAGCTTGTTGGGGCAGGGATATAATTCACCCCTCCACTTT. The genes are TRBV5-6 and TRBJ1-6, with D possibly matching TRBD1 (5 bases). Germline V gene lookup returns CDR1 SGHDT and CDR2 YYEEEE. V was shortened by 1 base and J by 4 bases, with 12 bases between the two germline ends. The CDR3 has 16 residues.

This chain joins TRBV3-1 and TRBJ1-5, with TRBD1 identical over 11 bases. The V gene end was trimmed by 4 bases and the J gene end by 0 bases; junction bases not matched to a gene: 8. There are 18 residues in the CDR3. Germline V CDR1 and CDR2: LGHDT, YNNKEL (reference sequence). CDR3 amino acids: CASSRGGQGADSNQPQHF. The CDR3 DNA reads as TGTGCCAGCAGCCGTGGCGGACAGGGGGCCGATAGCAATCAGCCCCAGCATTTT.